Listed below are T cell receptor beta chains from one sample, sequenced in a study of T cell changes during pregnancy in multiple sclerosis. TCRdb keeps only in-frame clones here, not all; method: immunoSEQ multiplex PCR. In the table there are about 79,000 clones, about 94% of which are singletons. The sample was peripheral blood, taken in the second trimester of pregnancy. These receptor sequences come from a female donor in good health, enrolled as a control in a pregnancy study. Both conserved end residues are part of each CDR3. D genes are given only for firm matches. Not all rows give a size; the values are once, few, many and, for expanded clones, a class.

TRBJ2-5	-	TRBV20-1	-	TGCAGTGCCCCTATCGAGACCCAGTACTTC	CSAPIETQYF
TRBJ2-7	-	TRBV11-3	-	TGTGCCAGCAGCACCCTGACAGGCTACTCCTACGAGCAGTACTTC	CASSTLTGYSYEQYF
TRBJ2-7	-	TRBV30	-	TGTGCCTGGAGTAAGAACAGGGCCTACGAGCAGTACTTC	CAWSKNRAYEQYF
TRBJ2-3	-	TRBV4-1	-	TGCGCCAGCAGCCGGACAGAAGGGGTCACAGATACGCAGTATTTT	CASSRTEGVTDTQYF
TRBJ1-6	-	TRBV7-2	-	TGTGCCAGCAGCATCAGCTACAGGGTGGAGAATTCACCCCTCCACTTT	CASSISYRVENSPLHF
TRBJ2-5	-	TRBV19	-	TGTGCCAGTAGTATTGGATCGGCCTCCCTCACGGGACAAGAGACCCAGTACTTC	CASSIGSASLTGQETQYF
TRBJ2-1	-	TRBV6-5	-	TGTGCCACCCGCGGCCTCGGTGAAGATGAGCAGTTCTTC	CATRGLGEDEQFF
TRBJ2-3	TRBD1	TRBV2	-	TGTGCCAGCAGGGATCCGGGACAGCCTAGCACAGATACGCAGTATTTT	CASRDPGQPSTDTQYF
TRBJ2-1	TRBD2	TRBV10-3	-	TGTGCCATCAGCCCGCGGGGGGGGATTTACAATGAGCAGTTCTTC	CAISPRGGIYNEQFF
TRBJ2-7	-	TRBV19	-	TGTGCCAGTAGTATGGGAGAGACAGGCGCTTCCTACGAGCAGTACTTC	CASSMGETGASYEQYF
TRBJ2-3	-	TRBV5-1	-	TGCGCCAGCAGCTTGGGGGTAGAGGTCGCGGCAGATACGCAGTATTTT	CASSLGVEVAADTQYF
TRBJ2-1	-	TRBV2	-	TGTGCCAGCAGTGAAACGGGGTTCTTTAATGAGCAGTTCTTC	CASSETGFFNEQFF
TRBJ1-6	TRBD1	TRBV7-6	-	TGTGCCAGCAGCTTAGAGGACAGGGCGGATTCACCCCTCCACTTT	CASSLEDRADSPLHF
TRBJ1-5	TRBD1	TRBV5-1	-	TGCGCCAGCAGCCCCGGGACAGGGTTTCAGGAGCCCCAGCATTTT	CASSPGTGFQEPQHF
TRBJ2-7	-	TRBV7-7	once	TGTGCCAGCAGCCCCGAAGGACAGTTATCCTACGAGCAGTACTTC	CASSPEGQLSYEQYF
TRBJ2-7	-	TRBV5-6	-	TGTGCCAGCAGCGCCGGACAGAGAACCTACGAGCAGTACTTC	CASSAGQRTYEQYF
TRBJ1-6	TRBD1	TRBV6-1	few	TGTGCCAGCAGTGGCACAGGGGACAATTCACCCCTCCACTTT	CASSGTGDNSPLHF
TRBJ2-3	TRBD1	TRBV6-4	-	TGTGCCAGCAGCGAGGGACAGGGGACAGATACGCAGTATTTT	CASSEGQGTDTQYF
TRBJ1-2	-	TRBV1	-	TGCACCAGCAGCCAAGACCGGACCCAGGGAACCTTC	CTSSQDRTQGTF
TRBJ2-6	-	TRBV7-3	-	TGTGCCAGCAGCACTTCAGGGTTTGGGGCCAACGTCCTGACTTTC	CASSTSGFGANVLTF
TRBJ2-2	TRBD2	TRBV6-4	once	TGTGCCAGCAGTGTATTCGGGGGGGCCGACACCGGGGAGCTGTTTTTT	CASSVFGGADTGELFF
TRBJ2-3	-	TRBV6-5	-	TGTGCCAGCACCCTCGCCCGCGACACAGATACGCAGTATTTT	CASTLARDTDTQYF
TRBJ1-2	TRBD1	TRBV30	-	TGTGCCTGGACTCGAAGGCTAACAGGGGGCGCGGGGGATCATGGCTACACCTTC	CAWTRRLTGGAGDHGYTF
TRBJ1-1	TRBD1	TRBV19	once	TGTGCCAGTAGTATGCCGGGACAGAAAAAGAACGTGGGGAGATTTAGGACTGAAGCTTTCTTT	CASSMPGQKKNVGRFRTEAFF